Below, 10 T cell receptor beta chains from the same sample are listed, as sequenced in a study of T cell responses to AZD1222 COVID-19 vaccine. Measured with immunoSEQ multiplex PCR; TCRdb has only the in-frame clones, and not every one. The sample carries some 120,000 clones, roughly 88% recorded once. The sequencing here drew on peripheral blood, taken on day 0 of MenACWY control vaccination. Receptor source: an adult in good health.

J is TRBJ2-3 and V is TRBV19; the D gene is possibly TRBD2 (5 bases). Germline values: CDR1 LNHDA, CDR2 SQIVND (reference sequence). Trimming removed 7 bases at V and 2 bases at J, with 16 bases between. The CDR3 contains 15 residues. Written as DNA, the CDR3 is TGTGCCAGTACCACGGCCGGGAATCCCACAGATACGCAGTATTTT. Protein sequence: CASTTAGNPTDTQYF.

This sequence joins TRBV18 and TRBJ1-5, with TRBD1 matching 7 bases. V lost 1 base to trimming and J lost 7 bases; unmatched junction nucleotides: 4. This CDR3 has 14 amino acids. Per the germline V gene, CDR1 is KGHSH and CDR2 is LQKENI. This CDR3 reads CASSPRTGAQPQHF. The CDR3 region has the DNA TGTGCCAGCTCACCACGAACAGGGGCCCAGCCCCAGCATTTT.

CDR3 in DNA: TGTGCCAGCAGTGAAGAGGCTGGAAACACCGGGGAGCTGTTTTTT. It encodes CASSEEAGNTGELFF. The gene calls are TRBV2 and TRBJ2-2; no clear D. V shed 1 base and J shed 2 bases, with 8 bases lying between them. Germline-derived CDR1 and CDR2 are SNHLY and FYNNEI. CDR3 length: 15 residues. Combining the CDR3 with reference TRBV2 and TRBJ2-2 gives the whole variable domain EPEVTQTPSHQVTQMGQEVILRCVPISNHLYFYWYRQILGQKVEFLVSFYNNEISEKSEIFDDQFSVERPDGSNFTLKIRSTKLEDSAMYFCASSEEAGNTGELFFGEGSRLTVL.

V and J are TRBV20-1 and TRBJ1-2; D is uncertain. This CDR3 has 10 residues. The V end lost 3 bases, the J end lost 4 bases, and 3 bases lay between the germline ends. CDR1 is DFQATT, CDR2 SNEGSKA, per germline (reference sequence). CDR3 DNA: TGCAGTGCTAGCGTCTATGGCTACACCTTC. This sequence encodes CSASVYGYTF.

The rearrangement joins TRBV28 to TRBJ1-1; D possibly corresponds to TRBD1 (5 bases). V gave up 6 bases and J gave up 6 bases, with 23 bases separating them. The CDR3 covers 16 residues. Germline V lookup: CDR1 MDHEN, CDR2 SYDVKM. This CDR3 is CASRQWSRSWGAEAFF. CDR3 sequence (DNA): TGTGCCAGCAGACAGTGGTCCCGATCTTGGGGCGCTGAAGCTTTCTTT. Full variable domain (remainder filled in from reference TRBV28 and TRBJ1-1): DVKVTQSSRYLVKRTGEKVFLECVQDMDHENMFWYRQDPGLGLRLIYFSYDVKMKEKGDIPEGYSVSREKKERFSLILESASTNQTSMYLCASRQWSRSWGAEAFFGQGTRLTVV.

The table lists this clone with a few counts. The V call is TRBV30, the J call TRBJ1-5, with D tentatively TRBD1 (6 bases). The CDR3 runs 17 residues. The V gene's germline CDR1 is GTSNPN and CDR2 SVGIG (reference sequence). V lost 1 base and J lost 0, with 16 bases in between. In DNA form, the CDR3 reads TGTGCCTGGAGTGCTCGGGGGGGCGGTGGTAGCAATCAGCCCCAGCATTTT. Its protein is CAWSARGGGGSNQPQHF.

This chain uses TRBV4-2 with TRBJ2-6; weak D call: TRBD2 (6 bases). Looked up from germline, CDR1 is LGHNA and CDR2 is YNFKEQ. This CDR3 spans 17 amino acids. Trimming removed 1 base from V and 0 bases from J, with 10 bases in between. The CDR3 region has the DNA TGTGCCAGCAGCCAAGCTACTAGCTCCTCTGGGGCCAACGTCCTGACTTTC. The encoded protein is CASSQATSSSGANVLTF.

There are a few counts of this clone. The genes are TRBV6-2 or TRBV6-3 and TRBJ2-2, with 7 bases fitting TRBD2. The CDR3 covers 15 residues. With V trimmed by 5 bases and J by 2 bases, 5 bases remained unmatched. Germline-derived CDR1 and CDR2 are MNHEY and SVGEGT. In DNA form, the CDR3 reads TGTGCCAGCAGTCCCGGGGGGAAAAACACCGGGGAGCTGTTTTTT. It specifies CASSPGGKNTGELFF.

The rearrangement uses TRBV9 and TRBJ1-6; D gene ambiguous. The CDR3 runs 15 residues. CDR1 and CDR2 from the germline V gene are SGDLS and YYNGEE. Trimming removed 0 bases from V and 6 bases from J, with 10 bases in between. CDR3 region: CASSVDGQINSPLHF. CDR3 in DNA: TGTGCCAGCAGCGTAGATGGGCAGATTAATTCACCCCTCCACTTT. Full variable domain (rest looked up from reference TRBV9 and TRBJ1-6): DSGVTQTPKHLITATGQRVTLRCSPRSGDLSVYWYQQSLDQGLQFLIQYYNGEERAKGNILERFSAQQFPDLHSELNLSSLELGDSALYFCASSVDGQINSPLHFGNGTRLTVT.

In regard to this clone: At one of its ends the junction is not consistent with the germline gene, which may arise from a read error. The J gene is TRBJ1-6, the V gene TRBV6-1; D is perhaps TRBD1 (5 bases). Germline CDR1 is MNHNS and CDR2 is SASEGT. CDR3 length equals 14 residues. CDR3 DNA: TGTGCCAGCAGTCAAGCGACAGATAATTCACCCCTCCACTTT. This sequence encodes CASSQATDNSPLHF.